The entry below gives a single T cell receptor beta chain sequence along with its context. Which antigen it targets is not known. Base-call qualities are not available, and no considerably larger clone is one nucleotide away. The sample's time point, from its label and the paper: baseline before first vaccination. Vaccinee samples came from UK trials COV001 and COV002, including a single-blind randomized controlled phase 2/3 trial of AZD1222 (ChAdOx1 nCoV-19) in healthy adults. For TCRbeta chain sequencing, PBMC samples from trial participants were taken at day 0 and at day 28 after the second dose. The CDR3 regions of human TCRbeta chains were analyzed by immunosequencing. As for the authors' bioinformatics: TCRs in the repertoires were compared against a reference library of SARS-CoV-2-specific TCRs that had been generated with the MIRA antigen-specificity platform. Breadth was defined as the fraction of unique TCRs that were SARS-CoV-2-associated, and depth was defined as the fraction of total T cells that were SARS-CoV-2-associated. Using the MIRA data, each spike-specific TCR was mapped to the spike region that the TCR reacts to and placed in a CD4 or CD8 class. Log10-transformed breadth and depth values were compared by one-way ANOVA with Sidak's multiple comparisons tests. TCRdb took over this immuneACCESS table, retaining in-frame rearrangements with V and J assigned. Such tables are incomplete; in checked studies, under half of the missing clones stem from an unresolved V gene, and the remainder is unexplained. That table furnishes V, J and clone size, whereas the DNA furnished D and trimming. The sample table records fewer than 120,000 clones; 70% to 90% of these occur just once. The ten largest clonotypes hold 3.2% of the sample.

V and J lose 1 base and 3 bases, and a span of 7 bases separates them. The CDR3, cysteine through phenylalanine, is 13 amino acids long. The only DNA kept is the CDR3, 39 bases in frame from the first base. CDR1 is given as SGHNT and CDR2 as YENEEA, both from the germline V gene. This record comes from a study of T cell responses to AZD1222 COVID-19 vaccine (dated by TCRdb to the early 2020s). Describing the broader study: Because spike-specific TCR depth and breadth did not differ between the two schedules, AZD1222 recipients who got a second dose at roughly 4 weeks were pooled with those who got a second dose at roughly 12 weeks. A total of around 240 trial participants underwent TCR sequencing, of whom 207 received two doses of AZD1222 and some 26 received two doses of the MenACWY control vaccine. Trial participants were enrolled into age subgroups of 18-55, 56-69 and 70-plus years, which contained approximately 150, 30 and 60 TCR-sequenced participants, respectively. Study-wide conclusions, independent of this receptor: The whole spike protein was spanned by vaccine-associated CD4 TCRs, and dominant responses were seen in regions 160-218 and 743-854. Reportedly, close to half of the unique spike-specific TCRs recognized epitopes lying outside the regions that are mutated in the B.1.351 and B.1.1.7 variants. Participants were mostly white British and included more females than males, and it was suggested by the authors that clonal diversity may have been underestimated. The 56-69-year group was small, and its depth increase did not reach significance, likely because of low power. Because no samples from the day 14 peak response were available, repertoires could be characterized only after the peak T cell response. Spike-specific TCR breadth and depth rose significantly after two AZD1222 doses compared with day 0 and with MenACWY recipients. Conclusions about previously exposed vaccinees are limited, since just 5 or 6 AZD1222 recipients were seropositive for SARS-CoV-2 at baseline.

This clonotype was sampled from an adult in good health. The specimen was peripheral blood, collected on day 0 of AZD1222 vaccination. The chain links TRBV11-3 with TRBJ2-7; possibly the D gene is TRBD1, per 5 matching bases. For the CDR3, the sequence is CASSLVRGYEQYF. The nucleotide sequence is TGTGCCAGCAGCTTAGTAAGGGGCTACGAGCAGTACTTC.